The source of this TCR beta chain is a study of CD8 T cells in ankylosing spondylitis. This clonotype showed up just a few times. Its cognate antigen is unknown. By quantitative 5'-RACE with molecular barcodes, the TCR beta libraries were made. TCRdb processed the 5' RACE reads anew with MiXCR; each CDR3 protein has one entry. The sample shows roughly 170,000 distinct CDR3 sequences, 9.8% of them seen only once. Overall study results and limits: Clones linked to disease were reported to show significant enrichment in matched ankylosing spondylitis synovial fluid.

CDR3 length equals 15 residues. Trimming took 5 bases from V and 5 from J, leaving 16 bases between them. Germline-derived CDR1 and CDR2 are SGHNT and YENEEA. The receptor was derived from a female donor with ankylosing spondylitis or in good health (not recorded which). This chain joins TRBV11-3 and TRBJ2-1, with D perhaps matching TRBD1 (6 bases). The sequenced sample consisted of blood, either unsorted or a sorted T cell fraction (not recorded which). The CDR3 loop is CASSGRGRGDNEQFF. The CDR3, as DNA: TGTGCCAGCAGCGGCAGGGGCAGGGGTGACAATGAGCAGTTCTTC.